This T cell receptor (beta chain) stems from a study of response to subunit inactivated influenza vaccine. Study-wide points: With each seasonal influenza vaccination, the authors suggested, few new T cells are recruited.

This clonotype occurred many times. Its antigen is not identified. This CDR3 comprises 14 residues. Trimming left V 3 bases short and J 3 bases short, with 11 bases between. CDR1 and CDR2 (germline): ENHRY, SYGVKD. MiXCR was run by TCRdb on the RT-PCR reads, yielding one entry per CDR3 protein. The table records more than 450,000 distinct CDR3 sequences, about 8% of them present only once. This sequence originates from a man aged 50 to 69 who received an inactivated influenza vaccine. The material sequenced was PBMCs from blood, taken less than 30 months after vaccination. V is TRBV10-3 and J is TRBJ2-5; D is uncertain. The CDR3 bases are TGTGCCATCAGTGATCCCGATTGGAAAGAGACCCAGTACTTC. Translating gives CAISDPDWKETQYF.